The 5 T cell receptor beta chains in this list originate from one sample, sequenced in a study of T cell responses to AZD1222 COVID-19 vaccine. The table came from immunoSEQ multiplex PCR; TCRdb's copy has only in-frame clones and leaves some out. This table has roughly 180,000 clones, about nine tenths appearing once. Specimen: peripheral blood, collected 28 days after the second AZD1222 dose. All receptors come from an adult who received the AZD1222 COVID-19 vaccine.

This sequence joins TRBV5-1 and TRBJ2-1, with D uncertain. The germline V gene has CDR1 SGHRS and CDR2 YFSETQ. CDR3 length: 14 amino acids. Trimming took 4 bases from V and 1 from J, leaving 9 bases between them. CDR3 residues: CASSPMSSYNEQFF. Here the CDR3 DNA reads TGCGCCAGCAGCCCCATGTCATCCTACAATGAGCAGTTCTTC.

The gene calls are TRBV6-1 and TRBJ1-2, with unresolved D. The CDR3 loop spans 16 amino acids. Germline loops: CDR1 MNHNS, CDR2 SASEGT. Trimming removed 1 base from V and 7 bases from J, with 19 bases in between. DNA of the CDR3: TGTGCCAGCAGTGAAGGGAGGGTACGGGGTATGGGTGGCTACACCTTC. The encoded protein is CASSEGRVRGMGGYTF.

A single count supports this clone. The chain carries TRBV14 and TRBJ1-2; possible D gene TRBD1, 5 bases. The V and J ends lost 0 bases and 8 bases respectively, with 13 bases between them. The CDR3 spans 14 residues. Germline lookup yields CDR1 SGHDN and CDR2 FVKESK. The CDR3: CASSQDAGLGGYTF. The CDR3, as DNA: TGTGCCAGCAGCCAAGACGCGGGGCTTGGAGGCTACACCTTC.

The genes are TRBV27 and TRBJ1-2, with D possibly TRBD1 on 5 matching bases. Germline V gene data show CDR1 as MNHEY and CDR2 as SMNVEV (reference sequence). This CDR3 region has 15 residues. V was shortened by 2 bases and J by 3 bases, with 13 bases between the two germline ends. The CDR3 nucleotides are TGTGCCAGCAGTTTAGGAATGGAACAGGACTATGGCTACACCTTC. Its translation: CASSLGMEQDYGYTF.

V is TRBV30 and J is TRBJ1-4; no firm D call. The CDR3 spans 15 residues. The germline V and J ends were trimmed by 0 bases and 7 bases, with 15 bases remaining between them. CDR1 and CDR2 (germline): GTSNPN, SVGIG (reference sequence). CDR3 in amino acids: CAWSVRLGFGEKLFF. CDR3 DNA sequence: TGTGCCTGGAGTGTACGATTGGGGTTCGGTGAAAAACTGTTTTTT.